This T cell receptor (beta chain) was identified in a study of blood T cell repertoires in COVID-19. In the study overall: There were acute and convalescent COVID-19 samples, and they came from the United States, Italy and Spain. Sources were T cells, B-cell-depleted T cells, or PBMCs; the material itself was cDNA or gDNA.

Trimming removed 5 bases at V and 3 bases at J, with 7 bases between. From germline, CDR1 is WNHNN and CDR2 SYGVQD (reference sequence). The CDR3 contains 12 residues. In the authors' methods: Nucleated cell number was recorded as an estimate derived from reference gene primer amplification. Assay: immunoSEQ multiplex PCR; the TCRdb copy retains only in-frame clones and omits some. V and J calls and clone size are copied from that table; D and trimming were computed from the DNA. Here the sample spans roughly 62,000 clones, under 85% being singletons. Material: peripheral blood. This chain connects TRBV10-1 to TRBJ1-1; possible D gene TRBD1, 5 bases. The sequence came from a woman aged 80 or older with active or convalescent COVID-19. CDR3: CASSQGDTEAFF. The CDR3 bases are TGCGCCAGCAGTCAAGGGGACACTGAAGCTTTCTTT.